Detailed here is one TCR beta chain. Antigen unknown. This specimen belongs to a study of graft-versus-host responses after intestinal transplantation. Study background: In this cohort, recipients had multivisceral, liver-intestinal, or isolated intestinal transplants. The whole recipient group had anti-thymocyte globulin induction followed by tacrolimus and steroids for roughly three years. Study-wide results and limits: Researchers found GvH clones in recipient marrow, and some showed up first in ileum or blood.

The CDR3 is 15 amino acids. Germline lookup yields CDR1 MNHNS and CDR2 SASEGT. V shed 4 bases and J 7 bases; nucleotides not matched to a gene: 4. The method was immunoSEQ multiplex PCR; TCRdb's version includes in-frame clones alone and lacks a portion of them. The sample shows some 76,000 clones, around 90% of them seen only once. This receptor was identified in a human donor who was the organ donor for an intestinal transplant. This specimen consisted of unstimulated CD8+ T cells sorted from spleen or lymph node cells, obtained before transplant. This chain links TRBV6-1 with TRBJ2-1, with TRBD2 matching over 13 bases. The DNA of the CDR3 is TGTGCCAGCAGTGGACTAGCGGGGGGTAGTAATGAGCAGTTCTTC. Translating it yields CASSGLAGGSNEQFF.